This TCR beta chain was identified during a study of blood T cell repertoires in COVID-19. Study summary: Researchers got acute and convalescent COVID-19 samples from the United States, Italy and Spain.

Authors' data handling: Reference gene primer amplification gave nucleated cell count estimates. Assay used: immunoSEQ multiplex PCR; TCRdb lists only in-frame clones, some missing. That table gives V, J and clone size, and the DNA gave D and trimming. The data contain a few hundred thousand clones, roughly 90% of them singletons. With V trimmed by 2 bases and J by 1 base, 7 bases remained unmatched. The CDR3 sequence is 17 residues long. Germline values: CDR1 LGHNA, CDR2 YSLEER. Sequencing used peripheral blood. This TCR was sampled from a woman aged 55-69 years with COVID-19, enrolled during active disease. The chain is built from TRBV4-3 and TRBJ2-1; 8 nucleotides align to TRBD2. For the CDR3, the DNA is TGCGCCAGCAGCCAATCTACCGGCGGGGGGTCCTACAATGAGCAGTTCTTC. It is translated as CASSQSTGGGSYNEQFF.